The source of this TCR beta chain is a study of shared T cell receptors in the human thymus. This CDR3 has 17 residues. V shed 7 bases and J shed 2 bases, with 25 bases lying between them. Per germline, CDR1 SGHDT and CDR2 YYEEEE. The protocol was immunoSEQ multiplex PCR, while the TCRdb copy is restricted to in-frame clones and leaves out a portion. The profile shows roughly 550,000 clones, approximately 78% of them singletons. Another study also made use of these data, one on human thymus T cells. That investigation notes: Having corrective surgery for congenital heart defects, healthy Finnish infants were the ones who donated. Thymic tissue was derived from resections collected during corrective heart surgery. Thymic and blood repertoires appeared to display a bias in their usage of V and J genes. Unrelated individuals were reported by related research to share highly overlapping thymic repertoires.

The source of this sequence is a boy younger than two with a congenital heart defect. The genes are TRBV5-6 and TRBJ2-7, with D perhaps TRBD2 (6 bases). The sample consisted of thymocytes. The CDR3 region has the DNA TGTGCCAGCTCCCCTGGACCAGGGACTGCCCCCACCTACGAGCAGTACTTC. This gives the protein CASSPGPGTAPTYEQYF.